The present entry profiles one T cell receptor (beta chain) with its context. This record belongs to a study of blood T cell repertoires in COVID-19. Study information: The United States, Italy and Spain supplied acute and convalescent COVID-19 samples. Sample material is recorded as cDNA or gDNA derived from T cells, B-cell-depleted T cells, or PBMCs.

Original data processing: Estimates of nucleated cell counts were drawn from the amplification of reference gene primers. Repertoires were generated with immunoSEQ multiplex PCR, while TCRdb's copy carries only in-frame clones and drops some. That table is the source of V, J and clone size, and D and trimming were worked out from the DNA. The sample has roughly 70,000 clones, 91% seen once. The junction had 6 bases not matched to a gene; V was cut back by 3 bases and J by 2 bases. The germline V gene encodes CDR1 SGDLS and CDR2 YYNGEE. The CDR3 extends over 15 amino acids. The rearrangement uses TRBV9 and TRBJ1-1, with 8 bases lining up with TRBD1. The clonotype originates from an older woman with active COVID-19. Sequenced material: peripheral blood. Here the CDR3 DNA reads TGTGCCAGCAGCGAACTACAGGGGGTTAACACTGAAGCTTTCTTT. Translating gives CASSELQGVNTEAFF.